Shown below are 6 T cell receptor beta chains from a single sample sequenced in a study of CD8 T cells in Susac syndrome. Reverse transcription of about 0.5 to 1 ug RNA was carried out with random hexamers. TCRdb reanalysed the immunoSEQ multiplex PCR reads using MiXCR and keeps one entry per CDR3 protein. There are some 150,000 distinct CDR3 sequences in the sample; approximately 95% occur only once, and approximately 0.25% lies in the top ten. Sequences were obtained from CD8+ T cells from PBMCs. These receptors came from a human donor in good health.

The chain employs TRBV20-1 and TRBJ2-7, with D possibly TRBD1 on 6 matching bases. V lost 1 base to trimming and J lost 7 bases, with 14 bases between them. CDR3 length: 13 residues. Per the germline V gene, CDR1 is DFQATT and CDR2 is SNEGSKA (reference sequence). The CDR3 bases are TGCAGTGCTAGAGGGCAGGGGTCGGGAGAGCAGTACTTC. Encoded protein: CSARGQGSGEQYF.

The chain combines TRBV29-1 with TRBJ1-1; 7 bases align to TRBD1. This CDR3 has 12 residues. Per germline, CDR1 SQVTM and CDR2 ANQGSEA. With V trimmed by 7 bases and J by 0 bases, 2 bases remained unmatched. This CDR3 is CSGDSMNTEAFF. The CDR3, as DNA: TGCAGCGGGGACAGCATGAACACTGAAGCTTTCTTT. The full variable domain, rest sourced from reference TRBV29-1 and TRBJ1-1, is SAVISQKPSRDICQRGTSLTIQCQVDSQVTMMFWYRQQPGQSLTLIATANQGSEATYESGFVIDKFPISRPNLTFSTLTVSNMSPEDSSIYLCSGDSMNTEAFFGQGTRLTVV.

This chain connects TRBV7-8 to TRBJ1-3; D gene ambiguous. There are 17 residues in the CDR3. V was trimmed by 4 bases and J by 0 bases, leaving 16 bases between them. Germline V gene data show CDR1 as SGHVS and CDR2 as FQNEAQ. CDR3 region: CASSSKSDIFSGNTIYF. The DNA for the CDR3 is TGTGCCAGCAGCTCCAAATCTGACATTTTCTCTGGAAACACCATATATTTT.

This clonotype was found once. The CDR3 DNA reads as TGTGCTAGTGGTTTGGTATTGGACAGATTTCATGGCTACACCTTC. Its translation: CASGLVLDRFHGYTF. The chain has TRBV12-5 and TRBJ1-2, with D possibly TRBD1 on 6 matching bases. V lost 0 bases and J 6 bases, leaving 14 bases between the germline ends. From germline, CDR1 is LGHNT and CDR2 FRNRAP. This CDR3 comprises 15 residues.

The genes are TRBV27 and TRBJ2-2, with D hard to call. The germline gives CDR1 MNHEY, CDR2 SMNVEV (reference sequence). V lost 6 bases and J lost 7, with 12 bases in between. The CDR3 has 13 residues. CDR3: CASSPFPGGELFF. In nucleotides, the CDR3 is TGTGCCAGCAGCCCCTTCCCGGGCGGGGAGCTGTTTTTT.

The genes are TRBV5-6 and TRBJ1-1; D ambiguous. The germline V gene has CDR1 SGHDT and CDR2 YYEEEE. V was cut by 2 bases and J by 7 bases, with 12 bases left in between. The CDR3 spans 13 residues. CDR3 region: CASSFGRQVEAFF. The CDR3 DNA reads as TGTGCCAGCAGCTTTGGTAGGCAGGTTGAAGCTTTCTTT.